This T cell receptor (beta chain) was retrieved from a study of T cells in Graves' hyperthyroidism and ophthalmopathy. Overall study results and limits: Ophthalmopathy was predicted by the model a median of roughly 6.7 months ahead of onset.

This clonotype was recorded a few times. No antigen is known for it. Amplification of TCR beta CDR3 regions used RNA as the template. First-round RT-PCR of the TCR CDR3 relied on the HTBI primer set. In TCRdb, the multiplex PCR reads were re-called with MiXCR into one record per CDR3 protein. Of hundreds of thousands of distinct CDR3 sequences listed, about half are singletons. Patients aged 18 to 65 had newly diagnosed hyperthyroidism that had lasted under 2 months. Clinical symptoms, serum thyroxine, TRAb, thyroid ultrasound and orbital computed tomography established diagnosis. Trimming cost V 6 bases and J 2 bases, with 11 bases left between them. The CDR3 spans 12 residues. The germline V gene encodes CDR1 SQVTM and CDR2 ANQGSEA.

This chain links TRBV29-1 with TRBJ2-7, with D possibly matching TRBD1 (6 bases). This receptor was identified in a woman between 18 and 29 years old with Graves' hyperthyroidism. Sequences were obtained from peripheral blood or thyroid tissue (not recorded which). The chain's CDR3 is CSVLQGPYEQYF. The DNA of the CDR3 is TGCAGCGTCTTACAGGGCCCCTACGAGCAGTACTTC.